This T cell receptor beta chain was identified in a study of T cell responses to AZD1222 COVID-19 vaccine. Across the study: Analyses pooled second doses at about 4 or about 12 weeks.

To note about this clone: Its antigen is not identified.

Deletions cut 4 bases from V and 1 base from J, with 11 bases between. Germline values: CDR1 WSHSY, CDR2 SAAADI. The CDR3 sequence is 14 residues long. The protocol was immunoSEQ multiplex PCR, while the TCRdb copy is restricted to in-frame clones and leaves out a portion. Here the sample spans 90,000 to 150,000 clones, about 90% being singletons. Study-wide points: Among the donors, most were white British and more were female, and clonal diversity was possibly underestimated. All repertoire sampling was performed exclusively after the peak T cell response. Among AZD1222 vaccinees, only six or seven were seropositive at baseline.

This chain connects TRBV10-2 to TRBJ2-7, with D unclear. The sequencing used peripheral blood, collected on day 0 of AZD1222 vaccination. The TCR comes from an adult in good health. This chain's CDR3 is CASSATRLSYEQYF. The CDR3 coding sequence is TGCGCCAGCAGTGCGACCAGACTGTCCTACGAGCAGTACTTC.